Following are 10 T cell receptor beta chains from one sample sequenced in a study of OX40 agonist ivuxolimab in advanced cancers. TCRdb keeps only in-frame clones here, not all; method: immunoSEQ multiplex PCR. Among around 78,000 clones, 85% to 90% were seen once, and the ten largest hold more than 0.8%. The sequencing used CD4+ or CD8+ T cells sorted from blood, collected in a trial of the OX40 agonist ivuxolimab. These receptors came from an adult with an advanced solid tumor such as melanoma, head and neck, liver or kidney cancer.

The V and J genes are TRBV19 and TRBJ2-1; D gene ambiguous. Germline-derived CDR1 and CDR2 are LNHDA and SQIVND (reference sequence). This CDR3 has 16 amino acids. V shed 5 bases and J shed 0 bases, with 14 bases lying between them. The CDR3 DNA sequence: TGTGCCAGTAGTCCCTCAACCCTCAGCTCCTACAATGAGCAGTTCTTC. This codes for CASSPSTLSSYNEQFF.

This chain connects TRBV2 to TRBJ1-1; D is perhaps TRBD1 (5 bases). V was shortened by 7 bases and J by 1 base, with 10 bases between the two germline ends. This CDR3 is built from 13 residues. CDR1 is SNHLY and CDR2 is FYNNEI in the germline V gene. CDR3: CASKPGPNTEAFF. For the CDR3, the DNA is TGTGCCAGCAAACCGGGACCGAACACTGAAGCTTTCTTT.

CDR3 bases: TGTGCCAGCTCACCACCATGGACAGGGGGCAACAATCAGCCCCAGCATTTT. Translated, it gives CASSPPWTGGNNQPQHF. This chain uses TRBV18 with TRBJ1-5; TRBD1 matches 11 bases. Trimming cost V 0 bases and J 3 bases; bases outside gene matches: 4. The CDR3 consists of 17 residues. Per the germline V gene, CDR1 is KGHSH and CDR2 is LQKENI.

The table lists this clone with a count of one. J is TRBJ1-3 and V is TRBV11-2; D remains unclear. The V gene's germline CDR1 is SGHAT and CDR2 FQNNGV. The length of the CDR3 is 17 residues. Trimming took 0 bases from V and 0 from J, leaving 12 bases between them. CDR3 coding DNA: TGTGCCAGCAGCTTAGATCGTGTTTGGGTCTCTGGAAACACCATATATTTT. Translation gives CASSLDRVWVSGNTIYF.

The chain combines TRBV5-8 with TRBJ2-7; D is uncertain. Matching the DNA end better, TRBJ2-5 makes the J call doubtful. CDR1 is SGHTS, CDR2 YDEGEE, per germline. The CDR3 covers 11 residues. The CDR3 DNA is TGTGCCAGCAGCTTGACAGAGACCCAGTACTTC. Translation gives CASSLTETQYF.

CDR3 nucleotide sequence: TGTGCCTGGAGTAGGTACAGGGGAACCAATAGCAATCAGCCCCAGCATTTT. Protein product: CAWSRYRGTNSNQPQHF. The chain has TRBV30 and TRBJ1-5, with TRBD1 matching over 7 bases. CDR3 length equals 17 residues. CDR1 and CDR2 from the germline V gene are GTSNPN and SVGIG (reference sequence). V shed 2 bases, J shed 0 bases, and the junction held 10 bases outside the gene matches.

The genes are TRBV5-8 and TRBJ2-1; D may be TRBD1 (6 bases). Trimming left V 6 bases short and J 3 bases short, with 10 bases between. This CDR3 has 13 residues. The germline V gene has CDR1 SGHTS and CDR2 YDEGEE. The CDR3 nucleotides are TGTGCCAGCAATAAGGACAGCTACAATGAGCAGTTCTTC. Its protein product is CASNKDSYNEQFF.

The V gene is TRBV18, the J gene TRBJ1-1; 9 bases map to TRBD1. The CDR3 has 16 residues. Per the germline V gene, CDR1 is KGHSH and CDR2 is LQKENI. The junction had 8 bases not matched to a gene; V was cut back by 3 bases and J by 3 bases. In DNA, the CDR3 is TGTGCCAGCTCACCGCTCACCGGGACAGGGTACACTGAAGCTTTCTTT. Encoded protein: CASSPLTGTGYTEAFF.

The chain is built from TRBV18 and TRBJ2-1; the D gene could be TRBD1 or TRBD2 (5 bases each). This CDR3 is built from 15 residues. Deletions cut 6 bases from V and 9 bases from J, with 21 bases between. Germline V gives CDR1 KGHSH, CDR2 LQKENI. The CDR3 region has the DNA TGTGCCAGCTCCTTAGGGGCCCGGGGAGCCAGTGAGCAGTTCTTC. Translation gives CASSLGARGASEQFF.

This clone was seen once. The chain couples TRBV9 to TRBJ1-2; perhaps TRBD1 as D (5 bases). Trimming stripped 0 bases from V and 0 bases from J, with 12 bases between. The V gene's germline CDR1 is SGDLS and CDR2 YYNGEE. There are 16 residues in the CDR3. The CDR3 bases are TGTGCCAGCAGCGTAGTGAACAGGCCCCCTAACTATGGCTACACCTTC. Translated: CASSVVNRPPNYGYTF.